This is a list of T cell receptor beta chains from one sample in a study of T cells after yellow fever vaccination. TCRdb analysed the 5' RACE reads with MiXCR anew, one entry per CDR3 protein. The sample shows about 320,000 distinct CDR3 sequences, roughly a tenth of them seen only once. Sequencing was performed on CD4+ T cells sorted from PBMCs, taken 45 days after the yellow fever booster vaccination. Every receptor here comes from a man younger than 35 who received the YFV17D yellow fever vaccine. Each CDR3 is given with its conserved first and last residue. The D gene is left open where the match is weak. Not all rows give a size; the values are once, few, many and, for expanded clones, a class.

V: TRBV9; J: TRBJ1-6; size: few; D: -; CDR3: CASSPQGVFRHDSPLHF; DNA: TGTGCCAGCAGCCCCCAAGGGGTATTTCGCCACGATTCACCCCTCCACTTT
V: TRBV11-3; J: TRBJ2-2; size: few; D: -; CDR3: CASSSSIGTGELFF; DNA: TGTGCCAGCAGCTCCTCAATTGGCACCGGGGAGCTGTTTTTT
V: TRBV9; J: TRBJ2-3; size: many; D: -; CDR3: CASSRKQGEYADTQYF; DNA: TGTGCCAGCAGCAGGAAACAGGGAGAGTACGCAGATACGCAGTATTTT
V: TRBV20-1; J: TRBJ2-3; size: few; D: -; CDR3: CSARLHGGAFSDTQYF; DNA: TGCAGTGCTAGACTTCATGGAGGGGCGTTCAGTGATACGCAGTATTTT
V: TRBV27; J: TRBJ1-2; size: few; D: -; CDR3: CASSPDSRRAYGYTF; DNA: TGTGCCAGCAGTCCCGACAGTCGGAGGGCCTATGGCTACACCTTC
V: TRBV5-1; J: TRBJ2-1; size: -; D: -; CDR3: CASSLIRGLPYNEQFF; DNA: TGCGCCAGCAGCTTGATCAGAGGCCTCCCCTACAATGAGCAGTTCTTC
V: TRBV7-6; J: TRBJ2-5; size: few; D: -; CDR3: CASSLDFRRAEETQYF; DNA: TGTGCCAGCAGCTTAGATTTCCGACGGGCGGAAGAGACCCAGTACTTC
V: TRBV7-6; J: TRBJ2-5; size: many; D: -; CDR3: CASSPRAGYQETQYF; DNA: TGTGCCAGCAGCCCCCGGGCAGGCTACCAAGAGACCCAGTACTTC
V: TRBV6-2/TRBV6-3; J: TRBJ1-1; size: many; D: -; CDR3: CASSHRDTEAFF; DNA: TGTGCCAGCAGTCACAGAGACACTGAAGCTTTCTTT
V: TRBV19; J: TRBJ1-1; size: -; D: TRBD1; CDR3: CASSNRGRATEAFF; DNA: TGTGCCAGTAGTAATAGGGGGCGGGCGACTGAAGCTTTCTTT
V: TRBV19; J: TRBJ2-2; size: few; D: -; CDR3: CASSRAPGELFF; DNA: TGTGCCAGTAGCCGGGCCCCCGGGGAGCTGTTTTTT
V: TRBV29-1; J: TRBJ2-2; size: many; D: -; CDR3: CSVNGGNTGELFF; DNA: TGCAGCGTCAACGGGGGCAACACCGGGGAGCTGTTTTTT
V: TRBV5-1; J: TRBJ2-5; size: -; D: TRBD1; CDR3: CASMGTGGFHETQYF; DNA: TGCGCCAGCATGGGGACAGGGGGCTTCCACGAGACCCAGTACTTC
V: TRBV5-1; J: TRBJ2-5; size: few; D: -; CDR3: CASTLGEQETQYF; DNA: TGCGCCAGCACTCTAGGCGAGCAAGAGACCCAGTACTTC
V: TRBV25-1; J: TRBJ1-1; size: few; D: -; CDR3: CASSASTAGDTEAFF; DNA: TGTGCCAGCAGTGCGAGTACCGCGGGGGACACTGAAGCTTTCTTT